Sequencing of this TCR beta chain was carried out in a study of cytomegalovirus exposure and HLA in healthy donors. Study-level points and caveats: Researchers counted 180 or so TCR beta chains as cytomegalovirus-associated.

Primers: 60 Vbeta forward and 13 Jbeta reverse. The method was immunoSEQ multiplex PCR; TCRdb's version includes in-frame clones alone and lacks a portion of them. This table has about 60,000 clones, around 70% appearing once. As concerns this clone: Its antigen is not known.

The sample was PBMCs. The sequence was obtained from a woman aged 55-70 years in good health and CMV-seropositive.

The CDR3 spells CASSASQETQYF. CDR3 DNA: TGTGCCAGCAGTGCCTCTCAAGAGACCCAGTACTTC. The chain uses TRBV25-1 and TRBJ2-5; D is ambiguous. Trimming pared 4 bases from V and 2 bases from J, leaving 5 bases between. Per the germline V gene, CDR1 is MGHDK and CDR2 is SYGVNS. This CDR3 has 12 residues.